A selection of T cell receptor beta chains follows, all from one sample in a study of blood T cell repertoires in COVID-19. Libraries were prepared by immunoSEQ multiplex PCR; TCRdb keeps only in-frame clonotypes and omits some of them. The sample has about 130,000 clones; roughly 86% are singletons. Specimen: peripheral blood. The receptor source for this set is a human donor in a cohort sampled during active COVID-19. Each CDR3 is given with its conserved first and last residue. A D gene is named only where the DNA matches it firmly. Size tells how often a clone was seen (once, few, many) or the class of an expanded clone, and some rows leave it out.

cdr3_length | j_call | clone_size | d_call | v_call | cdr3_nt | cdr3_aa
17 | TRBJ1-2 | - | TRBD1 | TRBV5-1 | TGCGCCAGCAGCACGAGTCCCGGGACAGGGACGGGGACTGGCTACACCTTC | CASSTSPGTGTGTGYTF
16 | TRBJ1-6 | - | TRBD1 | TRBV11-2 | TGTGCCAGCAGCTTACTCCTCGGACAGGGGAATTCACCCCTCCACTTT | CASSLLLGQGNSPLHF
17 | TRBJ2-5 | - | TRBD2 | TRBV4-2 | TGTGCCAGCAGCCCCCGGACTAGCGGGGGGTCCCAAGAGACCCAGTACTTC | CASSPRTSGGSQETQYF
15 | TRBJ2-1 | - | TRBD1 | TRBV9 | TGTGCCAGCAGCGTAGAAGGGGGCCCGTACAATGAGCAGTTCTTC | CASSVEGGPYNEQFF
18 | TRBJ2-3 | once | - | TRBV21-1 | TGTGCCAGCAGCAAAGTAGATAGCGGGGGGACTCTTCAAGATACGCAGTATTTT | CASSKVDSGGTLQDTQYF
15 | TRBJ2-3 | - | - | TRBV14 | TGTGCCAGCACGGATGGTAGCTGGAGCACAGATACGCAGTATTTT | CASTDGSWSTDTQYF
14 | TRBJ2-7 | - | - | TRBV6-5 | TGTGCCAGCAGTTATTCACGCAGGGTTGGCGAGCAGTACTTC | CASSYSRRVGEQYF
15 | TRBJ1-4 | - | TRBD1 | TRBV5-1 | TGCGCCAGCAGCTCAACCCAGGGGGCGGGTGAAAAACTGTTTTTT | CASSSTQGAGEKLFF
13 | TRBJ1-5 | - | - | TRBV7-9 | TGTGCCAGCAGCGGGACATTCGGTCAGCCCCAGCATTTT | CASSGTFGQPQHF
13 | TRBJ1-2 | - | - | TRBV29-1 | TGCAGCGTTGCCGACACCAATCAGTATGGCTACACCTTC | CSVADTNQYGYTF
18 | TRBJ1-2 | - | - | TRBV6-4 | TGTGCCAGCAGGGAGGGAGGCAGGGCCTTTGCCTTTAACTATGGCTACACCTTC | CASREGGRAFAFNYGYTF
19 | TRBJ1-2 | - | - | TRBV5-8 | TGTGCCAGCAGCTTGAGTCAAGGGCTCTTACGAGCGGTGGACTATGGCTACACCTTC | CASSLSQGLLRAVDYGYTF
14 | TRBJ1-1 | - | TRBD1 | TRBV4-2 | TGTGCCAGCAGTTGGGGGACAGCCAACACTGAAGCTTTCTTT | CASSWGTANTEAFF
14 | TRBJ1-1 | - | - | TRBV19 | TGTGCCAGTAGTTCGCAGCGACTGAACACTGAAGCTTTCTTT | CASSSQRLNTEAFF
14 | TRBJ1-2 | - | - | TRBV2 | TGTGCCAGCATCGACGTAGGGAGCCGCTATGGCTACACCTTC | CASIDVGSRYGYTF
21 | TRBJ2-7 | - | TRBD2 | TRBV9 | TGTGCCAGCAGCGGCTCCGGGACAGGGGACGGACTAGCGGGGGGTCGCTACGAGCAGTACTTC | CASSGSGTGDGLAGGRYEQYF
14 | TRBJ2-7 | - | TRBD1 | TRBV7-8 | TGTGCCAGCAGCTTAGGGGACAGGGCCGACGAGCAGTACTTC | CASSLGDRADEQYF
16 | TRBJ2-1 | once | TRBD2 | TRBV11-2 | TGTGCCAGCAGCTCCCCGGGACTAGCGGCCCTGGATGAGCAGTTCTTC | CASSSPGLAALDEQFF
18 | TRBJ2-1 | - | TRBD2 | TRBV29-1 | TGCAGCGTGGAAGGACTAGCGGGGGGGTTCGATTCCTACAATGAGCAGTTCTTC | CSVEGLAGGFDSYNEQFF
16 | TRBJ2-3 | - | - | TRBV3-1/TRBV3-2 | TGTGCCAGCAGCCAAGCGGTAACCCGGAGCACAGATACGCAGTATTTT | CASSQAVTRSTDTQYF
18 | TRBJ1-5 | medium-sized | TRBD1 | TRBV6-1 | TGTGCCAGCAGTGCGGGACAGGGCCCTATAGGGAGCAATCAGCCCCAGCATTTT | CASSAGQGPIGSNQPQHF
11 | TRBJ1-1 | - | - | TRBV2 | TGTGCCAGCAATCGGGGATCTGAAGCTTTCTTT | CASNRGSEAFF
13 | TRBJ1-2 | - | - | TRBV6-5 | TGTGCCAGCAGTTACGAGGTGAACTATGGCTACACCTTC | CASSYEVNYGYTF
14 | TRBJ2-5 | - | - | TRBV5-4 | TGTGCCAGCAGCTTAAAACTAGCCCAAGAGACCCAGTACTTC | CASSLKLAQETQYF
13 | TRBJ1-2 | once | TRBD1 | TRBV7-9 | TGTGCCAGCAGCTTGGGACAGGGGGATGGCTACACCTTC | CASSLGQGDGYTF
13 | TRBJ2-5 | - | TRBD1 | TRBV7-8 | TGTGCCAGCAGCTTAGACAGGGGAGAGACCCAGTACTTC | CASSLDRGETQYF
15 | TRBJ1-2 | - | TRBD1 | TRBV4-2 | TGTGCCAGCAGCCAATACCAGGGCAGGGGGGATGGCTACACCTTC | CASSQYQGRGDGYTF
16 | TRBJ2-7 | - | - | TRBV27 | TGTGCCAGCAGTACGATCGCGGGGCCCCCGCCTGGCGAGCAGTACTTC | CASSTIAGPPPGEQYF
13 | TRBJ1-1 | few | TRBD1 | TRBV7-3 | TGTGCCAGCAGCCCAGGGACAGGGGCTGAAGCTTTCTTT | CASSPGTGAEAFF
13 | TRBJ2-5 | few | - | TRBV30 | TGTGCCTGGAGGAGGGGGGGCAGGGAGACCCAGTACTTC | CAWRRGGRETQYF
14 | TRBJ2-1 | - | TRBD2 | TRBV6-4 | TGTGCCAGCAGCTTGGGTAGCGGGTCCCCCGAGCAGTTCTTC | CASSLGSGSPEQFF
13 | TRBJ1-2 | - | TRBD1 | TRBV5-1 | TGCGCCAGCAGCTTGGCGACAGGGTATGGCTACACCTTC | CASSLATGYGYTF
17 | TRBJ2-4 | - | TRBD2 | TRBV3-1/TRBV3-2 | TGTGCCAGCAGCGCCCGGCTAGCGGGGGAATCCAAAAACATTCAGTACTTC | CASSARLAGESKNIQYF
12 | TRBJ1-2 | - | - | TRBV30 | TGTGCCTGGAACCAGGTTAACTATGGCTACACCTTC | CAWNQVNYGYTF
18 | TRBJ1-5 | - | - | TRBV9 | TGTGCCAGCAGCGTAGAGTGCCGGGAAGGTCCTAGCAATCAGCCCCAGCATTTT | CASSVECREGPSNQPQHF
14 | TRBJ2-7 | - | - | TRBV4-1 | TGCGCCAGCAGCCAAGTGGTAGATGACTACGAGCAGTACTTC | CASSQVVDDYEQYF